The rows below give T cell receptor beta chains drawn from one sample of a study of blood T cell repertoires in COVID-19. The table came from immunoSEQ multiplex PCR; TCRdb's copy has only in-frame clones and leaves some out. The sample lists about 130,000 clones, roughly 90% occurring once. Input material: peripheral blood. These TCRs come from a man aged 50-59 years with active COVID-19. CDR3s include the opening cysteine and the closing phenylalanine or tryptophan. A D gene is named only where the DNA matches it firmly. Where a row states a size, it is once, few, many or the class of an expanded clone; other rows omit it.

cdr3_aa cdr3_nt v_call clone_size d_call j_call
CASRASGVSGETQYF TGCGCCAGCAGGGCTAGCGGGGTTTCGGGGGAGACCCAGTACTTC TRBV5-1 - TRBD2 TRBJ2-5
CASSPGWTGTGTDTQYF TGCGCCAGCAGCCCAGGGTGGACAGGGACTGGCACAGATACGCAGTATTTT TRBV5-1 - TRBD1 TRBJ2-3
CASSSTQGAGNTIYF TGTGCCAGCAGCTCAACACAGGGAGCTGGAAACACCATATATTTT TRBV11-3 - - TRBJ1-3
CASSQDGTYYGYTF TGCGCCAGCAGCCAAGACGGGACATACTATGGCTACACCTTC TRBV4-1 - - TRBJ1-2
CASRPGIRGTGELFF TGTGCCAGCAGGCCCGGCATTCGAGGCACCGGGGAGCTGTTTTTT TRBV2 - - TRBJ2-2
CASPAGLASSTDTQYF TGTGCCAGCCCGGCGGGGCTAGCGTCTAGCACAGATACGCAGTATTTT TRBV5-8 - - TRBJ2-3
CASSYTPGQGATEQYF TGTGCCAGCAGCTATACACCGGGACAGGGGGCGACCGAGCAGTACTTC TRBV9 - TRBD1 TRBJ2-7
CASSFNHRGGKLAEAFF TGTGCCAGCAGCTTCAATCACAGGGGAGGTAAATTGGCTGAAGCTTTCTTT TRBV5-5 - TRBD1 TRBJ1-1
CASSLRLAGQETQYF TGTGCCAGCAGTTTAAGACTAGCGGGACAAGAGACCCAGTACTTC TRBV6-6 - TRBD2 TRBJ2-5
CASSPGQPLYGYTF TGTGCCAGCAGCCCTGGACAGCCATTATATGGCTACACCTTC TRBV7-2 - - TRBJ1-2
CASSYSGVAYQPQHF TGTGCCAGCAGTTACTCAGGGGTAGCATATCAGCCCCAGCATTTT TRBV6-2/TRBV6-3 few - TRBJ1-5
CASSPRTGENEKLFF TGTGCCAGCAGCCCCCGGACGGGGGAGAATGAAAAACTGTTTTTT TRBV7-2 - - TRBJ1-4
CASSNYRGNSPLHF TGTGCCAGCAGCAACTACAGGGGAAATTCACCCCTCCACTTT TRBV4-2 - TRBD1 TRBJ1-6
CASSDSGNTEAFF TGCGCCAGCAGTGATAGCGGGAACACTGAAGCTTTCTTT TRBV10-2 - - TRBJ1-1
CASSSPIGGNTEAFF TGTGCCAGCAGTTCCCCTATAGGGGGGAACACTGAAGCTTTCTTT TRBV28 once - TRBJ1-1
CSASPQGGSNQPQHF TGCAGTGCTAGTCCTCAGGGTGGTAGCAATCAGCCCCAGCATTTT TRBV20-1 - - TRBJ1-5
CASSRDREETQYF TGTGCCAGCAGCCGGGACAGGGAGGAGACCCAGTACTTC TRBV16 - TRBD1 TRBJ2-5
CASSPWDRDGEQFF TGTGCCAGCAGCCCTTGGGACAGGGACGGGGAGCAGTTCTTC TRBV3-1/TRBV3-2 - TRBD1 TRBJ2-1
CASTKGGGRLITDTQYF TGTGCCAGCACCAAAGGGGGGGGGCGCCTCATTACAGATACGCAGTATTTT TRBV11-3 - - TRBJ2-3
CASSLGAGGSNQPQHF TGTGCCAGCAGCTTAGGGGCAGGGGGTAGCAATCAGCCCCAGCATTTT TRBV7-9 few TRBD1 TRBJ1-5
CASSAQRYRGTEAFF TGTGCCAGCAGCGCCCAAAGGTACCGCGGCACTGAAGCTTTCTTT TRBV11-2 - - TRBJ1-1
CASSSLNQPQHF TGTGCCAGCAGCTCGTTAAATCAGCCCCAGCATTTT TRBV7-9 once - TRBJ1-5
CSASLQPQHF TGCAGTGCTAGCCTCCAGCCCCAGCATTTT TRBV20-1 medium-sized - TRBJ1-5
CASSEETGAGTDTQYF TGTGCCAGCAGTGAAGAAACAGGGGCGGGCACAGATACGCAGTATTTT TRBV2 once TRBD1 TRBJ2-3
CATSDPTSASTDTQYF TGTGCCACCAGTGATCCGACTAGCGCCAGCACAGATACGCAGTATTTT TRBV24-1 - TRBD2 TRBJ2-3
CASRIELAGGTDTQYF TGTGCCAGCAGAATCGAGCTAGCGGGAGGGACAGATACGCAGTATTTT TRBV5-8 - TRBD2 TRBJ2-3
CASSQGSSGTQAFF TGCGCCAGCAGCCAAGGGAGTTCCGGGACTCAAGCTTTCTTT TRBV4-1 - - TRBJ1-1
CASSGMQGIEKLFF TGTGCCAGCAGTGGTATGCAGGGGATAGAAAAACTGTTTTTT TRBV2 - - TRBJ1-4
CASSSGGWGANVLTF TGTGCCAGCAGCTCAGGGGGTTGGGGGGCCAACGTCCTGACTTTC TRBV9 - TRBD1 TRBJ2-6
CASNARGREAFF TGTGCCAGCAATGCCAGGGGCCGAGAAGCTTTCTTT TRBV2 - - TRBJ1-1
CASRTSGGKAGELFF TGTGCCAGTCGTACTAGCGGGGGTAAGGCCGGGGAGCTGTTTTTT TRBV19 - TRBD2 TRBJ2-2
CASSLGGGEKLFF TGTGCCAGCAGCTTAGGCGGGGGGGAAAAACTGTTTTTT TRBV7-9 - - TRBJ1-4
CASSTGTSAQETQYF TGCGCCAGCAGCACCGGGACTAGCGCTCAAGAGACCCAGTACTTC TRBV5-1 - TRBD2 TRBJ2-5
CASSLPEKTQYF TGTGCCAGCAGCCTTCCTGAGAAGACCCAGTACTTC TRBV14 once - TRBJ2-5
CASSLGGRGPNTGELFF TGTGCCAGCAGCTTAGGAGGGCGGGGACCGAACACCGGGGAGCTGTTTTTT TRBV7-7 - - TRBJ2-2
CASSFETRFNEQFF TGTGCCAGCAGCTTTGAGACTAGGTTCAATGAGCAGTTCTTC TRBV7-9 - - TRBJ2-1
CASRRQASSTGNQPQHF TGTGCCAGTAGGAGACAGGCCTCGAGCACGGGCAATCAGCCCCAGCATTTT TRBV19 - - TRBJ1-5
CASSGGATDTQYF TGTGCCAGCAGCGGGGGTGCCACAGATACGCAGTATTTT TRBV2 - - TRBJ2-3
CASSSYSGETQYF TGCGCCAGCAGCTCCTACTCGGGGGAGACCCAGTACTTC TRBV5-1 - - TRBJ2-5
CSVVGGSTDTQYF TGCAGCGTTGTCGGGGGGAGCACAGATACGCAGTATTTT TRBV29-1 - TRBD2 TRBJ2-3
CASRGAGGTYNEQFF TGTGCCAGCAGGGGAGCGGGGGGGACCTACAATGAGCAGTTCTTC TRBV6-5 - TRBD2 TRBJ2-1
CASSQDYGAGDNEQFF TGCGCCAGCAGCCAAGATTATGGAGCGGGAGACAATGAGCAGTTCTTC TRBV4-1 once TRBD2 TRBJ2-1
CASRPPSSGGDKTQYF TGTGCCAGTAGACCACCATCTAGCGGGGGGGACAAAACGCAGTATTTT TRBV19 - TRBD2 TRBJ2-3
CASSFSRGNSNQPQHF TGTGCCAGCAGCTTCAGTAGGGGAAATAGCAATCAGCCCCAGCATTTT TRBV7-8 - - TRBJ1-5
CASRRTGPETQYF TGTGCCAGCAGAAGGACAGGCCCAGAGACCCAGTACTTC TRBV6-5 - TRBD1 TRBJ2-5
CSASRAGVTDTQYF TGCAGTGCTAGTAGGGCGGGGGTGACAGATACGCAGTATTTT TRBV20-1 - TRBD2 TRBJ2-3
CAWSLSFNTEAFF TGTGCCTGGAGTTTGTCATTCAACACTGAAGCTTTCTTT TRBV30 - - TRBJ1-1
CASSWRFRGSNTGELFF TGTGCCAGCAGCTGGCGGTTCAGGGGTTCGAACACCGGGGAGCTGTTTTTT TRBV27 - - TRBJ2-2
CASRGLAGTETQYF TGTGCCAGCAGGGGACTAGCGGGGACGGAGACCCAGTACTTC TRBV2 - TRBD2 TRBJ2-5
CASSQDQAVSGGYTF TGTGCCAGCAGCCAAGATCAGGCGGTCTCGGGGGGCTACACCTTC TRBV3-1/TRBV3-2 - - TRBJ1-2
CASSVGAGGIQETQYF TGTGCCAGCAGCGTAGGAGCGGGAGGGATCCAAGAGACCCAGTACTTC TRBV9 - TRBD2 TRBJ2-5
CASKRDTGELFF TGCGCCAGCAAACGAGACACCGGGGAGCTGTTTTTT TRBV5-1 - - TRBJ2-2